Listed below are T cell receptor beta chains from one sample, sequenced in a study of blood T cell repertoires in COVID-19. TCRdb's copy holds only in-frame clones and misses some; the assay was immunoSEQ multiplex PCR. Of nearly 250,000 clones detected, about 90% appear once; the ten largest clones hold less than 0.9%. Sequencing input: PBMCs or T cells enriched from blood (not recorded which). Every receptor here comes from a man in his fifties who had been exposed to COVID-19. Each CDR3 is given with its conserved first and last residue. Fields, in order: clone size, J gene, V gene, D gene, CDR3 DNA, CDR3 protein. The D gene is left open where the match is weak. A row's size may be missing; if present it is once, few, many or a size class.

>once|TRBJ2-2|TRBV27|.
TGTGCCAGCAGTTCCTACACCGGGGAGCTGTTTTTT
CASSSYTGELFF
>.|TRBJ1-3|TRBV11-2|.
TGTGCCAGCAGCCCCCAAGTTTGGGGGGGTTTCTCTGGAAACACCATATATTTT
CASSPQVWGGFSGNTIYF
>.|TRBJ2-5|TRBV24-1|TRBD1
TGTGCCACCAGATCGACAGGGGGAGAGACCCAGTACTTC
CATRSTGGETQYF
>.|TRBJ2-1|TRBV10-2|TRBD2
TGCGCCAGCACTAGCGGGGATCGCTACAATGAGCAGTTCTTC
CASTSGDRYNEQFF
>.|TRBJ2-5|TRBV3-1/TRBV3-2|.
TGTGCCAGCAGCCAAGATTTGGGGGAGCGGGCTTACTTC
CASSQDLGERAYF
>.|TRBJ1-5|TRBV27|TRBD1
TGTGCCAGCAAGAAGACAGGGGAAAGACAGCCCCAGCATTTT
CASKKTGERQPQHF
>.|TRBJ2-1|TRBV5-8|TRBD1
TGTGCCAGCACCGAGTTTGTAGGGACAGGGTCAAATGAGCAGTTCTTC
CASTEFVGTGSNEQFF
>.|TRBJ2-7|TRBV3-1/TRBV3-2|.
TGTGCCAGCAGCCAAGGTTTCGCAGGGGCCTACGAGCAGTACTTC
CASSQGFAGAYEQYF
>.|TRBJ1-2|TRBV4-1|.
TGCGCCAGCAGCCCGTCCGCCAGGGGTGGCTATGGCTACACCTTC
CASSPSARGGYGYTF
>.|TRBJ2-5|TRBV5-1|.
TGCGCCAGCAGCCCGGATAGCGAAGAGACCCAGTACTTC
CASSPDSEETQYF
>.|TRBJ1-3|TRBV2|TRBD1
TGTGCCAGCAGGACGGCCATGGACAGGGGAGGAAACACCATATATTTT
CASRTAMDRGGNTIYF
>.|TRBJ1-3|TRBV5-6|.
TGTGCCAGCAGCTTGGCAGGGTTCCGGGCGTCTGGAAACACCATATATTTT
CASSLAGFRASGNTIYF
>.|TRBJ1-4|TRBV20-1|.
TGCAGTGCTAGTGCGGGACATGCAACTAATGAAAAACTGTTTTTT
CSASAGHATNEKLFF
>once|TRBJ1-1|TRBV28|TRBD1
TGTGCCAGCAGACGGACAGGTGGGAGAAAAGCTTTCTTT
CASRRTGGRKAFF
>.|TRBJ1-5|TRBV6-5|.
TGTGCCAGCAGTTACACTGCAGGGATTCAGCCCCAGCATTTT
CASSYTAGIQPQHF
>few|TRBJ2-7|TRBV5-1|.
TGCGCCAGCAGCTTGGTAGAGGAGCAGTACTTC
CASSLVEEQYF
>.|TRBJ2-7|TRBV2|.
TGTGCCAGCAGTGAACAGGGGATTACCTACGAGCAGTACTTC
CASSEQGITYEQYF
>.|TRBJ2-4|TRBV5-4|.
TGTGCCAGCAGTCGTGAACCAGAGGACATTCAGTACTTC
CASSREPEDIQYF
>.|TRBJ1-1|TRBV18|.
TGTGCCAGCTCACCACTTGTGGGGCTCACTGAAGCTTTCTTT
CASSPLVGLTEAFF